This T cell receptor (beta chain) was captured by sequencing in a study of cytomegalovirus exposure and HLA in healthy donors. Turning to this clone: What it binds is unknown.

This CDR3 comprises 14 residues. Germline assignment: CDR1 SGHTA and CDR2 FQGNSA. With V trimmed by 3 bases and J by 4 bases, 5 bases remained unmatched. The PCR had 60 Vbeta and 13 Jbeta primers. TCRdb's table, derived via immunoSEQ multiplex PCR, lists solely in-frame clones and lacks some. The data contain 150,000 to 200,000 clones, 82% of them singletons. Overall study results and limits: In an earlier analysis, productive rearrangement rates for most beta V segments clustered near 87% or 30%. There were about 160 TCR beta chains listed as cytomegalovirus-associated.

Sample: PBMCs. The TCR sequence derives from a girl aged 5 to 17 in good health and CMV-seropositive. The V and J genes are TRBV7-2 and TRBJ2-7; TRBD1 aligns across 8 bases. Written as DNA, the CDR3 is TGTGCCAGCAGCTTCAGGGGGCGCTTGTACGAGCAGTACTTC. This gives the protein CASSFRGRLYEQYF.